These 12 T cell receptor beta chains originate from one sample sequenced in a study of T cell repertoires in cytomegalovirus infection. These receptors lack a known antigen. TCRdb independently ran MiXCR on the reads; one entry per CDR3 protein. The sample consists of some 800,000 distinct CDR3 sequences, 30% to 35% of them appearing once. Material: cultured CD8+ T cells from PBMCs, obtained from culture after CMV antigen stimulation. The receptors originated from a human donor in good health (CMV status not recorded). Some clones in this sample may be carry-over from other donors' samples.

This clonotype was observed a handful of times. The CDR3 sequence: CASTLLPGGNTGELFF. The CDR3 nucleotides are TGTGCCAGCACCCTTCTCCCCGGGGGAAACACCGGGGAGCTGTTTTTT. The V call is TRBV6-8, the J call TRBJ2-2, with D perhaps matching TRBD2 (6 bases). CDR1 is MNHGY and CDR2 is SAAAGT in the germline V gene. The CDR3 has 16 residues. V lost 7 bases to trimming and J lost 2 bases, with 17 bases between them.

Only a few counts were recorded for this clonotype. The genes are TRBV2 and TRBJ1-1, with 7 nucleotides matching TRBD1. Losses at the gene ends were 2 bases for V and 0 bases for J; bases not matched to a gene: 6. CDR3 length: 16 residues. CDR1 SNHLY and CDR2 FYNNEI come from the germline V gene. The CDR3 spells CASSEPPTGLNTEAFF. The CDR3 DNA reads TGTGCCAGCAGTGAACCTCCGACAGGGTTGAACACTGAAGCTTTCTTT.

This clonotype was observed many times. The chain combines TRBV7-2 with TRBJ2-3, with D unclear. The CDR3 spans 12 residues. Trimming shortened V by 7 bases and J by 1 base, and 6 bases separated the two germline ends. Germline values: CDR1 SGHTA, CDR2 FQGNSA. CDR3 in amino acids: CASTPRTDTQYF. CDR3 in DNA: TGTGCCAGCACCCCTCGCACAGATACGCAGTATTTT.

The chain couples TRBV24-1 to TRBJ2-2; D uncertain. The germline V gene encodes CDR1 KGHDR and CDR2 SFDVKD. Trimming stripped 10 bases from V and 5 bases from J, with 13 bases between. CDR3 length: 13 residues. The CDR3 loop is CATGRSMTGELFF. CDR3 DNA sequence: TGTGCCACTGGACGCTCCATGACCGGGGAGCTGTTTTTT.

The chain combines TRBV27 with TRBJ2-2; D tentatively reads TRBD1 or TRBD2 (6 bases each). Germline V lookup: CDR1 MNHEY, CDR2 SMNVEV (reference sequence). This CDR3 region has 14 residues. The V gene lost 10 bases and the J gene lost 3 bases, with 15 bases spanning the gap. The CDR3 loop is CATQMGGYTGELFF. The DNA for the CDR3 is TGTGCCACCCAGATGGGGGGCTACACCGGGGAGCTGTTTTTT.

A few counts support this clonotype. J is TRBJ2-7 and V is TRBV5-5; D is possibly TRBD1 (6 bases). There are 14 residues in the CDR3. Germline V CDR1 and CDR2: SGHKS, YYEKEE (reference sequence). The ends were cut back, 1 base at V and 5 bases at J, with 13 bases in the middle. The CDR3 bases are TGTGCCAGCAGCTTGTTGGGGGCGACAAACGAGCAGTACGTC. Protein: CASSLLGATNEQYV.

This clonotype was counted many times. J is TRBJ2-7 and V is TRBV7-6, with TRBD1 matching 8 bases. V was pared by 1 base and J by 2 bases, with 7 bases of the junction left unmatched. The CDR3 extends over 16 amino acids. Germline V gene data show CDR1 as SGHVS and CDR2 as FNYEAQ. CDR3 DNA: TGTGCCAGCAGCTTAGGCTCCGGGACAGGTACCTACGAGCAGTACTTC. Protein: CASSLGSGTGTYEQYF.

The CDR3 region is CASSPLLTDTQYF. The CDR3, as DNA: TGTGCCAGCAGCCCACTTCTTACAGATACGCAGTATTTT. The genes are TRBV27 and TRBJ2-3; D not certain. The V end lost 6 bases, the J end lost 3 bases, and 10 bases lay between the germline ends. In germline, CDR1 is MNHEY, CDR2 SMNVEV (reference sequence). The CDR3 covers 13 residues.

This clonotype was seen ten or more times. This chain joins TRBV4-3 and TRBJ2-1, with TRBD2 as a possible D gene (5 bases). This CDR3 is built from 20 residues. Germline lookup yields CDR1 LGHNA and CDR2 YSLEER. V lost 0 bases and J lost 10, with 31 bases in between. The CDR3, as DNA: TGCGCCAGCAGCCAAGATCTACCCCAGCTAGCTCCTACAATATTTAAGGAGCAGTTCTTC. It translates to CASSQDLPQLAPTIFKEQFF.

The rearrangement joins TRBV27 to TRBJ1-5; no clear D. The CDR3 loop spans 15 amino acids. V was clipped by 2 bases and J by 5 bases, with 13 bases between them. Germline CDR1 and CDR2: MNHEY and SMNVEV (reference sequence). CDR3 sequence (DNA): TGTGCCAGCAGTTTACGGGGTAGTGAGGATCAGCCCCAGCATTTT. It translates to CASSLRGSEDQPQHF.

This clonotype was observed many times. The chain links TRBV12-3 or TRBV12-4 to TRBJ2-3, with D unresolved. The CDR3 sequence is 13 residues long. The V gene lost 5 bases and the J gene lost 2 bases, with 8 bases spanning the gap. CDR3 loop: CASSPLDTDTQYF. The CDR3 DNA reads TGTGCCAGCAGTCCACTTGACACAGATACGCAGTATTTT.

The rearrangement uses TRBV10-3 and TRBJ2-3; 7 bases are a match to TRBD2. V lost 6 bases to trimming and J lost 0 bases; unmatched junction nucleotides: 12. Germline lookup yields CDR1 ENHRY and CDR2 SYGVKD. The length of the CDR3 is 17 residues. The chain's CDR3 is CAIRWVRGSPSTDTQYF. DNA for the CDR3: TGTGCCATCAGATGGGTGCGGGGGTCCCCTAGCACAGATACGCAGTATTTT.